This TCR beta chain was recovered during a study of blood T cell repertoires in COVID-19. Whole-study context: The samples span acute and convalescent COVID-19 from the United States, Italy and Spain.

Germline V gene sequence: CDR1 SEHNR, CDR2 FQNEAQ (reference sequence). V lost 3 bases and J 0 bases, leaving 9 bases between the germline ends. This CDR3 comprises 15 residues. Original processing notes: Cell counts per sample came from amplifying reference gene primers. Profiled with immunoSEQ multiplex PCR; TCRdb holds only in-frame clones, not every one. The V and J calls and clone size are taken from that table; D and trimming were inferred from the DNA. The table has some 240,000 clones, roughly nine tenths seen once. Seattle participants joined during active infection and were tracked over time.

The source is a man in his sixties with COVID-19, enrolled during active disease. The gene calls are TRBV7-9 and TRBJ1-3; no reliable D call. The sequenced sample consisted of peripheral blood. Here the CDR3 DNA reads TGTGCCAGCAGCTTCGACGGGGTCTCTGGAAACACCATATATTTT. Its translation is CASSFDGVSGNTIYF.